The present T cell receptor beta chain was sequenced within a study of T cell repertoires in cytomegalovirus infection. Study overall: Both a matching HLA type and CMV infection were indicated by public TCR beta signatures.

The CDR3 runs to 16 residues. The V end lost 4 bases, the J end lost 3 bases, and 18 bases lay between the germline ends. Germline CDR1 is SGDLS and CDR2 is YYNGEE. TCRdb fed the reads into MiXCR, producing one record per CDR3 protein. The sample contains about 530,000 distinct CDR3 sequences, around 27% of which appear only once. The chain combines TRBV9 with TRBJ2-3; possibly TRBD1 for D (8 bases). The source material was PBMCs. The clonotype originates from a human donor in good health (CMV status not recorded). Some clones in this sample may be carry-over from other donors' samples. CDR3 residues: CASSSRGGQVTDTQYF. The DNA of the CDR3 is TGTGCCAGCAGCTCGAGGGGGGGACAGGTGACAGATACGCAGTATTTT.